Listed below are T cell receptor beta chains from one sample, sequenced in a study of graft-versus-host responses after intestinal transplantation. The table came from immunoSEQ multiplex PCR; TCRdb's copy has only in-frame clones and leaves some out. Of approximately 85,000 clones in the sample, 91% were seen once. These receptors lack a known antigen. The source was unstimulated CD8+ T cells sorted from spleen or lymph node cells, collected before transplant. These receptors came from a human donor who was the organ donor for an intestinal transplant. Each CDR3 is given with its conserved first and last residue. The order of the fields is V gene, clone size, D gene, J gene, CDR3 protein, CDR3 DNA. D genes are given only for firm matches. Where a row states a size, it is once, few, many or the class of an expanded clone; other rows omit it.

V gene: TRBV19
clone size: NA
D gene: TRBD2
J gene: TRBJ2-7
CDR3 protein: CASSYGTSGRAFSSEQYF
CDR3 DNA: TGTGCCAGTAGCTACGGGACTAGCGGGAGGGCTTTTTCTTCCGAGCAGTACTTC

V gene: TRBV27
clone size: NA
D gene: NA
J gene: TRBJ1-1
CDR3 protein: CASSLSGGGNTEAFF
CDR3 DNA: TGTGCCAGCAGTTTATCTGGGGGCGGAAACACTGAAGCTTTCTTT

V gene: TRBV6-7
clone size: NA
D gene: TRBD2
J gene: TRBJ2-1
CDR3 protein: CASSYQGLAGFNEQFF
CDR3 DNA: TGTGCCAGCAGTTACCAAGGACTAGCGGGGTTCAATGAGCAGTTCTTC

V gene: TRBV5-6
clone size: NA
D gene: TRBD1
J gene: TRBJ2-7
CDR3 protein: CASSQGAHEQYF
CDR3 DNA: TGTGCCAGCAGCCAGGGGGCCCACGAGCAGTACTTC

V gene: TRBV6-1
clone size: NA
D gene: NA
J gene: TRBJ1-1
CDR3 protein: CASTNPRKLTEAFF
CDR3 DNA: TGTGCCAGCACTAATCCGCGTAAATTAACTGAAGCTTTCTTT

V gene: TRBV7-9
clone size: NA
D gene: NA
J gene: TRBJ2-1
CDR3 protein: CASSLIPGAANEQFF
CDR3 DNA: TGTGCCAGCAGCTTAATTCCCGGGGCCGCTAATGAGCAGTTCTTC

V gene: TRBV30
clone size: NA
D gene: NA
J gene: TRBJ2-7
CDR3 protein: CAWSLLGSPYEQYF
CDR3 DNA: TGTGCCTGGAGTTTGTTAGGGAGCCCCTACGAGCAGTACTTC

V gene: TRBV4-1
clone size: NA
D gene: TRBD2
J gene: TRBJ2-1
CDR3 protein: CASSQQPFEGGSYNEQFF
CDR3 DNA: TGCGCCAGCAGCCAACAACCTTTTGAGGGAGGGAGCTACAATGAGCAGTTCTTC

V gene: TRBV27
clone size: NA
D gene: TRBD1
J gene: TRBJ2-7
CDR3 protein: CASSAIQGAQPYERYF
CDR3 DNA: TGTGCCAGCAGTGCGATACAGGGGGCGCAACCCTACGAGCGGTACTTC

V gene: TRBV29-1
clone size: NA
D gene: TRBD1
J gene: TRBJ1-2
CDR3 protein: CSVEERDRYGYTF
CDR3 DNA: TGCAGCGTTGAAGAGAGGGACAGATATGGCTACACCTTC

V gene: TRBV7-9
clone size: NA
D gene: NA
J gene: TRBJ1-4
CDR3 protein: CASSLGGPTNEKLFF
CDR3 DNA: TGTGCCAGCAGCTTAGGAGGGCCAACTAATGAAAAACTGTTTTTT

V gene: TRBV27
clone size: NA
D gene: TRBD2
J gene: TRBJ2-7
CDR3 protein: CASRYSGSSSYEQYF
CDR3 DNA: TGTGCCAGCAGGTATAGCGGGAGCAGCTCCTACGAGCAGTACTTC

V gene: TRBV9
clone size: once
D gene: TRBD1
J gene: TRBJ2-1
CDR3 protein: CASSWDRGRNEQFF
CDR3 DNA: TGTGCCAGCAGCTGGGACAGGGGAAGAAATGAGCAGTTCTTC

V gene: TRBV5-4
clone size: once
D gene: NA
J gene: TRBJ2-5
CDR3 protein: CASRRQDLGETQYF
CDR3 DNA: TGTGCCAGCAGGCGACAGGACCTTGGGGAGACCCAGTACTTC

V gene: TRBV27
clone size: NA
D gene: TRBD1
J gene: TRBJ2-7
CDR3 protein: CASSLATGQVSYEQYF
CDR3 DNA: TGTGCCAGCAGTTTAGCTACGGGACAGGTTTCCTACGAGCAGTACTTC

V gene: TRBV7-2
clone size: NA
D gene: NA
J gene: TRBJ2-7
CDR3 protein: CASSGGVPEQYF
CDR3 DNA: TGTGCCAGCAGCGGAGGAGTCCCCGAGCAGTACTTC

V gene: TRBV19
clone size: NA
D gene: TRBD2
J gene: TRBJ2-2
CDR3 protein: CASSFSITSAGELFF
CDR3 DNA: TGTGCCAGTAGTTTCTCCATAACTAGCGCCGGGGAGCTGTTTTTT

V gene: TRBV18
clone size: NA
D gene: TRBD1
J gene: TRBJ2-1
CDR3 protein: CASSRTGSHNEQFF
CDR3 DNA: TGTGCCAGCTCACGGACAGGGTCCCACAATGAGCAGTTCTTC

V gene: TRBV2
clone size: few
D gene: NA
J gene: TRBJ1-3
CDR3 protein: CASSEKFTGNTIYF
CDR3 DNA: TGTGCCAGCAGTGAAAAATTTACTGGAAACACCATATATTTT

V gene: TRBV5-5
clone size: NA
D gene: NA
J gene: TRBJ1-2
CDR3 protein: CASSILPTAGDTF
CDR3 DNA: TGTGCCAGCAGCATACTCCCGACGGCAGGGGACACCTTC

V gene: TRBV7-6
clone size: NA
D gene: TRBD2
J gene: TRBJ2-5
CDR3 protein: CASSPRGVYRETQYF
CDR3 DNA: TGTGCCAGCAGCCCACGGGGGGTTTACAGGGAGACCCAGTACTTC

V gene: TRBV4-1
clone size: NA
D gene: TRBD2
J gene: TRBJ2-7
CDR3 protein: CASSQVLGGGLYEQYF
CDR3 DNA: TGCGCCAGCAGCCAAGTACTTGGCGGGGGACTTTACGAGCAGTACTTC

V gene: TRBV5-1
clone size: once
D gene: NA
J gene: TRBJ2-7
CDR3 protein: CASSDDGAYEQYF
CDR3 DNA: TGCGCCAGCAGCGACGACGGTGCCTACGAGCAGTACTTC

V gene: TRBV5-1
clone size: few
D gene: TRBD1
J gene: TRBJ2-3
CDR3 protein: CASSPHTGAQDTQYF
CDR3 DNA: TGCGCCAGCAGCCCCCACACAGGGGCGCAGGATACGCAGTATTTT

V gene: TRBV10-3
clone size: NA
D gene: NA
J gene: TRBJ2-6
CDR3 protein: CAIRRRRGANVLTF
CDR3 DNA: TGTGCCATCAGGCGGCGGCGTGGGGCCAACGTCCTGACTTTC

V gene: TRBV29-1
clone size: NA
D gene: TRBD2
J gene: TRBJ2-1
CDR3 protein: CSGGLAGDNEQFF
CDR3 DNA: TGCAGCGGAGGACTAGCGGGGGACAATGAGCAGTTCTTC

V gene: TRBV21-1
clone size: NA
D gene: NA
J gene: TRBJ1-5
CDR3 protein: CASHRGGMSNQPQHF
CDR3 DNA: TGTGCCTCCCACAGAGGGGGGATGAGCAATCAGCCCCAGCATTTT

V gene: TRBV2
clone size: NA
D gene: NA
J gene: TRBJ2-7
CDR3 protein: CASSFGPSYEQYF
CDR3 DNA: TGTGCCAGTTCCTTTGGTCCATCCTACGAGCAGTACTTC

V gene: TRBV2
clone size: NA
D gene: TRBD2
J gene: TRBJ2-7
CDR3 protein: CASSVTSGGSSYEQYF
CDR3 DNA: TGTGCCAGCAGTGTGACTAGCGGGGGGAGCTCCTACGAGCAGTACTTC

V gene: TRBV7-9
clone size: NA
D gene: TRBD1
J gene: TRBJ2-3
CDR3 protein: CASSTQGENTDTQYF
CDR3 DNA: TGTGCCAGCAGCACCCAGGGGGAGAACACAGATACGCAGTATTTT

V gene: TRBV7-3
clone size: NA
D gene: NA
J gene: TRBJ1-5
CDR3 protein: CASGRTVNQPQHF
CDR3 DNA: TGTGCCAGCGGACGGACAGTAAATCAGCCCCAGCATTTT

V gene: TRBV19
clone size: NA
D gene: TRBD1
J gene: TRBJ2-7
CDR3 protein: CASQRTGVNEQYF
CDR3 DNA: TGTGCCAGTCAACGGACAGGAGTCAACGAGCAGTACTTC

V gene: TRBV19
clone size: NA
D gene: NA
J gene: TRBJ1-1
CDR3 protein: CASRGPGWNTEAFF
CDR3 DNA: TGTGCCAGTAGGGGACCAGGCTGGAACACTGAAGCTTTCTTT

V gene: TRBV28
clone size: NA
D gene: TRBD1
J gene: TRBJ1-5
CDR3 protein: CASSFKLGQGGNQPQHF
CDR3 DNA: TGTGCCAGCAGTTTTAAACTAGGACAGGGCGGCAATCAGCCCCAGCATTTT

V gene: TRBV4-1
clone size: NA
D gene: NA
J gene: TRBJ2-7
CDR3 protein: CASSFRGPRVDEQYF
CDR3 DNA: TGCGCCAGCAGCTTCAGGGGCCCCAGGGTCGACGAGCAGTACTTC

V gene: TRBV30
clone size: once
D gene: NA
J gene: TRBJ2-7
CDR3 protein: CALQVTYEQYF
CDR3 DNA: TGTGCCTTACAGGTAACCTACGAGCAGTACTTC

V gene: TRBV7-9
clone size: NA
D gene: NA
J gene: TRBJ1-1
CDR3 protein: CASSLSREGTEAFF
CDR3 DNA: TGTGCCAGCAGCTTGTCAAGGGAGGGCACTGAAGCTTTCTTT

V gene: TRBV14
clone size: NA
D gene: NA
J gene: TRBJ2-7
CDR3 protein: CASSQKSSGTSYEQYF
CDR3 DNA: TGTGCCAGCAGCCAAAAGTCCTCAGGGACCTCCTACGAGCAGTACTTC

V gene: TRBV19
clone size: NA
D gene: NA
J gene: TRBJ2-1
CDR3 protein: CASSRPETLGEQFF
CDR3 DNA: TGTGCCAGTAGCAGGCCGGAGACCCTGGGTGAGCAGTTCTTC

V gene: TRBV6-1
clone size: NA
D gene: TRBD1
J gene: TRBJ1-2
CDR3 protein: CASSASSTGGGYGYTF
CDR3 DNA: TGTGCCAGCAGTGCCTCCTCGACAGGGGGCGGCTATGGCTACACCTTC

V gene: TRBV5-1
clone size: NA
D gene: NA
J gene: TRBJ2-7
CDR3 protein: CASSWDGAYEQYF
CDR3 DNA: TGCGCCAGCAGCTGGGATGGGGCCTACGAGCAGTACTTC

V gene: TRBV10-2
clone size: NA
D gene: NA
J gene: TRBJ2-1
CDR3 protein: CASSDSDNEQFF
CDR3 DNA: TGCGCCAGCAGTGACAGCGACAATGAGCAGTTCTTC

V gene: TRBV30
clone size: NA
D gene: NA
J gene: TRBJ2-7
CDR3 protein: CAWRSPMSDEQYF
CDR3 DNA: TGTGCCTGGAGATCGCCCATGTCCGACGAGCAGTACTTC

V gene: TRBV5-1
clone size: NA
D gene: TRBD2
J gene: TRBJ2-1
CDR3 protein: CASSLASSGYNEQFF
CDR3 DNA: TGCGCCAGCAGCTTGGCGTCTAGCGGCTACAATGAGCAGTTCTTC

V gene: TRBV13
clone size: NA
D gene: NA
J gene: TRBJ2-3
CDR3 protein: CASSLGRRGRSTDTQYF
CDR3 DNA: TGTGCCAGCAGCTTAGGCCGGCGGGGGCGTAGCACAGATACGCAGTATTTT

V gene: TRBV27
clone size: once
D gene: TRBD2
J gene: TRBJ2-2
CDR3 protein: CASRLAGGYTGELFF
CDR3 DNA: TGTGCCAGCAGACTAGCGGGGGGGTACACCGGGGAGCTGTTTTTT

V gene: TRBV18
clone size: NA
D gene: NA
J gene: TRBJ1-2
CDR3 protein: CASSPPGTRAYGYTF
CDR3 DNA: TGTGCCAGCTCACCACCGGGAACAAGAGCCTATGGCTACACCTTC

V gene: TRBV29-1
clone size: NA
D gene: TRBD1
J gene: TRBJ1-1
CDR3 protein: CSVEDGRTGQVLLMNTEAFF
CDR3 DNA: TGCAGCGTTGAAGATGGTCGGACGGGACAGGTGTTACTAATGAACACTGAAGCTTTCTTT

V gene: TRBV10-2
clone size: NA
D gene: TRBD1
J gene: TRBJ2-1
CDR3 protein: CASMDRSSYNEQFF
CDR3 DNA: TGCGCCAGCATGGACAGGAGCTCCTACAATGAGCAGTTCTTC

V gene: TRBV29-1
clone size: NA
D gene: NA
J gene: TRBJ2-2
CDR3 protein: CSVVWGSGELFF
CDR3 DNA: TGCAGCGTTGTTTGGGGTTCCGGGGAGCTGTTTTTT

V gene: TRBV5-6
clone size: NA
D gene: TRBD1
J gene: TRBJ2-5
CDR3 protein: CASSLALWGDRGETQYF
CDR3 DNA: TGTGCCAGCAGCTTGGCCTTGTGGGGTGACAGGGGTGAGACCCAGTACTTC

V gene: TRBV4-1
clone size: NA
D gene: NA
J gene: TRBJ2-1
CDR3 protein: CASSQGSSLTYNEQFF
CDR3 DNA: TGCGCCAGCAGCCAAGGGTCCAGCCTGACCTACAATGAGCAGTTCTTC

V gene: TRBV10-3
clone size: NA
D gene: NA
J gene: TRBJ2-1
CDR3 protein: CAISSDGSYNEQFF
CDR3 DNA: TGTGCCATCAGTTCCGACGGCTCTTACAATGAGCAGTTCTTC